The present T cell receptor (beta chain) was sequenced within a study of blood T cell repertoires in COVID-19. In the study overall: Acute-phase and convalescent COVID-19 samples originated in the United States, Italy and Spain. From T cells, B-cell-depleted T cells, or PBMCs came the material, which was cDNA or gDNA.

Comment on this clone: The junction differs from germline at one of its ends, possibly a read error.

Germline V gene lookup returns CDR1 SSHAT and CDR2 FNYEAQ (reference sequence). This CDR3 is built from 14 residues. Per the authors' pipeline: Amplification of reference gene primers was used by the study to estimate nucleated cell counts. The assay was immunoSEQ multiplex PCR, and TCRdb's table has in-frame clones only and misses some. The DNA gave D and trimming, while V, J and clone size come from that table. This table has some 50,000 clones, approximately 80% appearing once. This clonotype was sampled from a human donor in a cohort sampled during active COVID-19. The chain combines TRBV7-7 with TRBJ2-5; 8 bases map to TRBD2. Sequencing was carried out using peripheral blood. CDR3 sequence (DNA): TGTGCTAGCAGCGCGACTAGCGCCCGAGGGACCCAGTACTTC. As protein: CASSATSARGTQYF.